These 25 T cell receptor beta chains were all obtained from the same sample, sequenced in a study of cytomegalovirus exposure and HLA in healthy donors (dated by TCRdb to 2016 to 2017). Preparation of the library involved the immunoSEQ multiplex PCR assay. The multiplex PCR relied on a mix of 60 forward primers for TCR Vbeta segments and 13 reverse primers for TCR Jbeta segments. TCRdb's version of the immuneACCESS table is confined to in-frame rearrangements and falls short of the full clone set. An unresolved V gene accounts for under half of the shortfall where checked; the remainder is of unknown origin. This sample comprises under 150,000 clones, 82% of them detected only once. Just under 2.5% of the sample belongs to the ten largest clones. Sample: PBMCs. These receptors were taken from a woman younger than 35 in good health and CMV-seronegative.

The genes are TRBV6-4 and TRBJ2-1; the D is unclear. From germline, CDR1 is MRHNA and CDR2 SNTAGT. V was pared by 10 bases and J by 4 bases, with 5 bases between. The CDR3 covers 10 residues. The CDR3 nucleotides are TGTGCCACCTATTACAATGAGCAGTTCTTC. Its protein is CATYYNEQFF.

The rearrangement joins TRBV19 to TRBJ1-5; TRBD1 matches at 7 bases. Germline V gene sequence: CDR1 LNHDA, CDR2 SQIVND (reference sequence). Losses at the gene ends were 4 bases for V and 4 bases for J; bases not matched to a gene: 1. This CDR3 is 13 amino acids long. CDR3: CASSRDSNQPQHF. CDR3 DNA sequence: TGTGCCAGTAGTAGGGACAGTAATCAGCCCCAGCATTTT.

This rearrangement joins TRBV4-2 to TRBJ1-5; unclear D gene. The CDR3 spans 16 residues. V lost 1 base and J 4 bases, leaving 14 bases between the germline ends. Looked up from germline, CDR1 is LGHNA and CDR2 is YNFKEQ. DNA for the CDR3: TGTGCCAGCAGCCAAGGGACTGAGAGTAGGAATCAGCCCCAGCATTTT. Encoded protein: CASSQGTESRNQPQHF.

The chain joins TRBV18 to TRBJ1-5, with TRBD1 matching 7 bases. Germline V gene data show CDR1 as KGHSH and CDR2 as LQKENI. This CDR3 is 14 amino acids long. The V gene end was trimmed by 6 bases and the J gene end by 7 bases; junction bases not matched to a gene: 9. The CDR3 loop reads CASSPGTVEQPQHF. CDR3 sequence (DNA): TGTGCCAGCTCCCCCGGGACAGTAGAACAGCCCCAGCATTTT.

The rearrangement joins TRBV11-3 to TRBJ1-2; 9 bases agree with TRBD1. The CDR3 spans 15 residues. V was pared by 5 bases and J by 4 bases, with 8 bases of the junction left unmatched. Looked up from germline, CDR1 is SGHNT and CDR2 is YENEEA. The CDR3 is CASSLPGQGSYGYTF. As DNA, the CDR3 is TGTGCCAGCAGCCTTCCGGGACAGGGCTCCTATGGCTACACCTTC.

This clone occurred once. This sequence joins TRBV6-1 and TRBJ1-2; 10 bases map to TRBD1. V was pared by 7 bases and J by 3 bases, with 8 bases of the junction left unmatched. CDR3 length: 15 amino acids. Germline V CDR1 and CDR2: MNHNS, SASEGT. CDR3 sequence (DNA): TGTGCCAGCAAGCGCCCCGGGACAGGGGACTATGGCTACACCTTC. Protein: CASKRPGTGDYGYTF.

This chain links TRBV11-3 with TRBJ2-2; 9 positions agree with TRBD2. This CDR3 is 16 amino acids long. Germline CDR1 reads SGHNT; CDR2 reads YENEEA. Trimming at V came to 5 bases and at J to 1 base, leaving 5 bases not matched to a gene. CDR3 sequence reads: CASSPLAGENTGELFF. For the CDR3, the DNA is TGTGCCAGCAGCCCCTTAGCGGGGGAGAACACCGGGGAGCTGTTTTTT.

This clone was seen a handful of times. The chain combines TRBV5-1 with TRBJ2-3; 7 positions agree with TRBD1. Germline loops: CDR1 SGHRS, CDR2 YFSETQ. The CDR3 loop spans 18 amino acids. J was trimmed by 0 bases and V by 4 bases; bases with no gene match: 14. CDR3 in DNA: TGCGCCAGCAGCCCAGGGACAGATCCGTCAACTAGCACAGATACGCAGTATTTT. It is translated as CASSPGTDPSTSTDTQYF.

J is TRBJ1-2 and V is TRBV5-1; D gene ambiguous. Germline CDR1 SGHRS, CDR2 YFSETQ. The CDR3 loop spans 13 amino acids. V lost 4 bases, J lost 4 bases, and 11 bases lay in between. The CDR3 bases are TGCGCCAGCAGCAGAGAAGATTCCTATGGCTACACCTTC. Protein sequence: CASSREDSYGYTF.

This rearrangement joins TRBV15 to TRBJ2-1, with 10 bases identical to TRBD1. CDR1 LNHNV and CDR2 YYDKDF come from the germline V gene (reference sequence). This CDR3 contains 13 residues. The junction had 5 bases not matched to a gene; V was cut back by 5 bases and J by 10 bases. The CDR3 protein is CATSGQGGNEQFF. In DNA form, the CDR3 reads TGTGCCACCAGCGGACAGGGGGGGAACGAGCAGTTCTTC.

The chain recombines TRBV15 with TRBJ2-7, with D possibly matching TRBD1 (5 bases). Germline V gives CDR1 LNHNV, CDR2 YYDKDF (reference sequence). Trimming left V 2 bases short and J 4 bases short, with 18 bases between. This CDR3 has 16 amino acids. The CDR3 loop reads CATSRQQWGSEYEQYV. CDR3 bases: TGTGCCACCAGCAGACAGCAGTGGGGCAGTGAATACGAGCAGTACGTC.

The rearrangement joins TRBV10-1 to TRBJ2-4; 9 bases agree with TRBD1. Germline V gives CDR1 WNHNN, CDR2 SYGVQD (reference sequence). CDR3 length: 19 residues. The junction had 23 bases not matched to a gene; V was cut back by 6 bases and J by 8 bases. The CDR3, as DNA: TGCGCCAGCAGCCACAGCCGAGGAGGAAGGGGACAGGGTATGGACATTCAGTACTTC. Protein sequence: CASSHSRGGRGQGMDIQYF.

The chain combines TRBV7-9 with TRBJ1-1, with no clear D. Germline assignment: CDR1 SEHNR and CDR2 FQNEAQ (reference sequence). Trimming removed 2 bases from V and 1 base from J, with 8 bases in between. The CDR3 is 14 residues long. CDR3 amino acids: CASSLFGRNTEAFF. The CDR3, as DNA: TGTGCCAGCAGCTTATTTGGCAGGAACACTGAAGCTTTCTTT.

The chain employs TRBV29-1 and TRBJ2-5, with unresolved D. V was shortened by 6 bases and J by 2 bases, with 7 bases between the two germline ends. The CDR3 loop spans 11 amino acids. The germline V gene has CDR1 SQVTM and CDR2 ANQGSEA. In nucleotides, the CDR3 is TGCAGCGTACTAAAACAAGAGACCCAGTACTTC. Protein: CSVLKQETQYF. The full variable domain, in which reference TRBV29-1 and TRBJ2-5 provide the parts outside the CDR3, is SAVISQKPSRDICQRGTSLTIQCQVDSQVTMMFWYRQQPGQSLTLIATANQGSEATYESGFVIDKFPISRPNLTFSTLTVSNMSPEDSSIYLCSVLKQETQYFGPGTRLLVL.

The chain uses TRBV6-1 and TRBJ1-2; TRBD1 matches at 7 bases. This CDR3 contains 13 residues. The V segment lost 6 bases and the J segment 8 bases; nucleotides outside the gene matches: 9. Germline assignment: CDR1 MNHNS and CDR2 SASEGT. CDR3 region: CASRATGLSGYTF. The CDR3 DNA sequence: TGTGCCAGCAGGGCGACAGGGCTGTCGGGCTACACCTTC.

This clone was seen just once. V is TRBV19 and J is TRBJ1-2; 12 nucleotides line up with TRBD1. Germline V gene lookup returns CDR1 LNHDA and CDR2 SQIVND (reference sequence). V dropped 3 bases and J dropped 3; count of bases not matched to a gene: 5. This CDR3 has 16 residues. The CDR3 sequence is CASSISGTGGDYGYTF. The CDR3 DNA is TGTGCCAGTAGTATTTCAGGGACAGGGGGCGACTATGGCTACACCTTC.

This chain links TRBV10-3 with TRBJ1-1, with a possible D match to TRBD1 (5 bases). Germline V gene sequence: CDR1 ENHRY, CDR2 SYGVKD. This CDR3 has 13 amino acids. Trimming stripped 7 bases from V and 5 bases from J, with 14 bases between. The CDR3 protein is CAINSVGGTEAFF. DNA of the CDR3: TGTGCCATCAATTCCGTGGGGGGGACTGAAGCTTTCTTT.

The count of this clone is one. This chain joins TRBV4-1 and TRBJ2-1; the D is unclear. The V gene's germline CDR1 is MGHRA and CDR2 YSYEKL. Trimming left V 2 bases short and J 0 bases short, with 14 bases between. The CDR3 contains 17 residues. The DNA for the CDR3 is TGCGCCAGCAGCCAATTAGTGGCGGTAAGCTCCTACAATGAGCAGTTCTTC. Translation gives CASSQLVAVSSYNEQFF.

The chain has TRBV10-1 and TRBJ2-3; perhaps TRBD2 as D (6 bases). Germline CDR1 WNHNN, CDR2 SYGVQD (reference sequence). V was pared by 4 bases and J by 0 bases, with 17 bases between. The CDR3 contains 17 residues. The DNA for the CDR3 is TGCGCCAGCAGTGCCGGGACGGGAGCGCACAGCACAGATACGCAGTATTTT. Translating it yields CASSAGTGAHSTDTQYF.

The chain employs TRBV12-5 and TRBJ2-4, with a weak D call TRBD1 (6 bases). The ends were cut back, 2 bases at V and 5 bases at J, with 25 bases in the middle. The CDR3 contains 19 residues. Per the germline V gene, CDR1 is LGHNT and CDR2 is FRNRAP. The CDR3 is CASGLLEPLRGIGENIQYF. The DNA for the CDR3 is TGTGCTAGTGGTTTGCTCGAACCATTGAGGGGGATCGGGGAAAACATTCAGTACTTC.

V is TRBV2 and J is TRBJ2-6, with 9 bases identical to TRBD1. V shed 6 bases, J shed 2 bases, and the junction held 8 bases outside the gene matches. Germline V gives CDR1 SNHLY, CDR2 FYNNEI. This CDR3 comprises 17 residues. The CDR3 protein is CASRTGTGSAGANVLTF. Written as DNA, the CDR3 is TGTGCCAGCAGGACCGGGACAGGGTCGGCTGGGGCCAACGTCCTGACTTTC.

This clone was detected only a few times. The rearrangement joins TRBV6-6 to TRBJ2-3; 9 nucleotides match TRBD2. The CDR3 extends over 16 amino acids. Germline CDR1 is MNHNY and CDR2 is SVGAGI (reference sequence). The J segment lost 6 bases and the V segment lost 0 bases, leaving 7 bases of the junction unmatched. Here the CDR3 reads CASSYSGRGGPDTQYF. CDR3 sequence (DNA): TGTGCCAGCAGTTACTCAGGGCGGGGGGGCCCCGATACGCAGTATTTT.

The chain carries TRBV15 and TRBJ2-1, with 7 bases aligning to TRBD1. The CDR3 extends over 17 amino acids. V was clipped by 3 bases and J by 8 bases; unmatched bases: 16. Germline V gene sequence: CDR1 LNHNV, CDR2 YYDKDF (reference sequence). This CDR3 reads CATSSRGGVYTPDEQFF. CDR3 nucleotides: TGTGCCACCAGCAGTCGAGGGGGCGTGTATACCCCTGATGAGCAGTTCTTC.

J is TRBJ1-1 and V is TRBV28, with TRBD1 matching over 8 bases. The CDR3 loop spans 16 amino acids. The ends lost 4 bases at V and 6 bases at J; junction bases unmatched: 13. Germline CDR1 and CDR2: MDHEN and SYDVKM. CDR3 DNA sequence: TGTGCCAGCAGTTCGGGGGCAGGGGGCTACAGGTCTGAAGCTTTCTTT. Protein: CASSSGAGGYRSEAFF.

About this clone: Other DNA sequences in the sample encode the same CDR3. The V call is TRBV7-9, the J call TRBJ1-1, with D tentatively TRBD1 (6 bases). This CDR3 is built from 14 residues. Germline values: CDR1 SEHNR, CDR2 FQNEAQ (reference sequence). Between the trimmed V and J ends, which lost 1 base and 1 base, there was a span of 7 bases. DNA of the CDR3: TGTGCCAGCAGCTTAGGAGGGGGGAACACTGAAGCTTTCTTT. This encodes CASSLGGGNTEAFF.